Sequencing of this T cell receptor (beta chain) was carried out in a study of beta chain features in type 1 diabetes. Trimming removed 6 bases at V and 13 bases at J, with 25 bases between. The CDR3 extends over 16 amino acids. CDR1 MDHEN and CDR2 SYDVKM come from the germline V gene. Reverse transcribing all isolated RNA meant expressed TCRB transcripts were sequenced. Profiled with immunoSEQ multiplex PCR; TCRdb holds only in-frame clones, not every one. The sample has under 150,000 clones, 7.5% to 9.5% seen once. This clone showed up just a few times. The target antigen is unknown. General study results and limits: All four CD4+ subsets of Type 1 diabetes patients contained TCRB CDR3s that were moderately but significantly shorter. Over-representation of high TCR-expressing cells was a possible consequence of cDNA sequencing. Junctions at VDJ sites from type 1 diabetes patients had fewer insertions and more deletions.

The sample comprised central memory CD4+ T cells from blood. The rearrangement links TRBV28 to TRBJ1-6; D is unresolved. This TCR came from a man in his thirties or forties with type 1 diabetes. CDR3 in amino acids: CASRPDSGGSSVPLHF. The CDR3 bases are TGTGCCAGCAGACCCGATTCCGGCGGGAGTAGTGTCCCCCTCCACTTT. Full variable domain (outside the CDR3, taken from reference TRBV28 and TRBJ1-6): DVKVTQSSRYLVKRTGEKVFLECVQDMDHENMFWYRQDPGLGLRLIYFSYDVKMKEKGDIPEGYSVSREKKERFSLILESASTNQTSMYLCASRPDSGGSSVPLHFGNGTRLTVT.